This T cell receptor (beta chain) appears in the sequencing data of a study of cytomegalovirus exposure and HLA in healthy donors. Study-level findings and limits: In vitro, three CMV-associated chains proved specific for CMV antigens.

Points on this clone: Its antigen is currently unknown.

Germline assignment: CDR1 WSHSY and CDR2 SAAADI. CDR3 length: 12 residues. Trimming removed 3 bases at V and 2 bases at J, with 3 bases between. The PCR was carried out with 60 Vbeta primers and 13 Jbeta primers. Data came from immunoSEQ multiplex PCR; TCRdb stores just in-frame clones and leaves some out. The table has 110,000 or so clones, around 82% seen once. Specimen: PBMCs. The chain has TRBV10-2 and TRBJ2-3; D not certain. The receptor's source is a woman aged 30 to 39 in good health and CMV-seropositive. This chain's CDR3 is CASSDNTDTQYF. CDR3 bases: TGCGCCAGCAGTGATAACACAGATACGCAGTATTTT.